One sample yielded the 8 T cell receptor beta chains listed below, sequenced in a study of blood T cell repertoires in COVID-19. Assay used: immunoSEQ multiplex PCR; TCRdb lists only in-frame clones, some missing. This repertoire shows 200,000 to 250,000 clones, more than 85% found once; its top ten account for 6% to 9%. Sequencing was performed on peripheral blood. These receptors were collected from a woman between 65 and 79 years old with active or convalescent COVID-19.

The chain carries TRBV10-3 and TRBJ1-5; the D gene is possibly TRBD1 (5 bases). This CDR3 comprises 17 residues. V dropped 0 bases and J dropped 5 bases, with 17 bases sitting between them. Per the germline V gene, CDR1 is ENHRY and CDR2 is SYGVKD. CDR3 residues: CAISESGGGAADQPQHF. The CDR3 DNA sequence: TGTGCCATCAGTGAGTCCGGGGGAGGGGCGGCTGATCAGCCCCAGCATTTT.

A single count supports this clone. This chain joins TRBV3-1 (or the pseudogene TRBV3-2) and TRBJ2-1; possible D gene TRBD2, 6 bases. The CDR3 is made up of 10 amino acids. CDR1 and CDR2 (germline): LGHDT, YNNKEL (reference sequence). V gave up 7 bases and J gave up 15 bases, with 13 bases separating them. CDR3 protein: CASIMTRWFF. The CDR3 DNA sequence: TGTGCCAGCATCATGACTAGATGGTTCTTC.

The chain has TRBV7-2 and TRBJ1-4; 8 positions agree with TRBD1. The CDR3 is 14 amino acids. With V trimmed by 5 bases and J by 3 bases, 2 bases remained unmatched. Germline V lookup: CDR1 SGHTA, CDR2 FQGNSA. CDR3 protein: CASSPQGANEKLFF. CDR3 sequence (DNA): TGTGCCAGCAGCCCACAGGGGGCTAATGAAAAACTGTTTTTT.

V gene TRBV24-1 combines with J gene TRBJ2-2; a possible D gene is TRBD2 (6 bases). This CDR3 comprises 14 residues. V lost 8 bases and J lost 0, with 9 bases in between. Germline V gene data show CDR1 as KGHDR and CDR2 as SFDVKD. DNA of the CDR3: TGTGCCACCAAAGCGGGCACGAACACCGGGGAGCTGTTTTTT. Translation gives CATKAGTNTGELFF.

The V gene is TRBV6-5, the J gene TRBJ2-7; possibly TRBD1 for D (6 bases). The CDR3 runs 15 residues. The V and J ends lost 0 bases and 2 bases respectively, with 11 bases between them. Germline V CDR1 and CDR2: MNHEY, SVGAGI. CDR3 bases: TGTGCCAGCAGTTACTCGATGTACAGGGCCTACGAGCAGTACTTC. Protein product: CASSYSMYRAYEQYF.

This clone was recorded a few times. The chain uses TRBV27 and TRBJ2-3, with 15 bases matching TRBD2. Germline V gene sequence: CDR1 MNHEY, CDR2 SMNVEV (reference sequence). The CDR3 contains 18 residues. The trim removed 4 bases at V and 4 bases at J, leaving 9 bases unmatched. CDR3 coding DNA: TGTGCCAGCAGTTCTTACGGACTAGCGGGGGGGAGGGCAGATACGCAGTATTTT. Protein product: CASSSYGLAGGRADTQYF.

V is TRBV7-9 and J is TRBJ2-5; 7 bases align to TRBD2. The V segment lost 7 bases and the J segment 5 bases; nucleotides outside the gene matches: 10. Germline CDR1 SEHNR, CDR2 FQNEAQ (reference sequence). The CDR3 covers 14 residues. The CDR3 DNA follows: TGTGCCAGCACCGCGGGGGTGCTGGGGGAGACCCAGTACTTC. It encodes CASTAGVLGETQYF.

This clone was counted between two and nine times. For the CDR3, the DNA is TGTGCCAGCAGCTTAATGGTCCTATCCTACGAGCAGTACTTC. Translated: CASSLMVLSYEQYF. The chain combines TRBV7-2 with TRBJ2-7; D gene ambiguous. Germline V gene lookup returns CDR1 SGHTA and CDR2 FQGNSA. V lost 2 bases, J lost 1 base, and 9 bases lay in between. The length of the CDR3 is 14 residues.